Here is one TCR beta chain with its context. Its specificity is not known. The record originates from a study of shared clonotypes between healthy human individuals. Whole-study findings and limits: Clonotype sharing among donors was expected to depend on sequencing depth.

The unsorted samples had some 90 million PBMCs used for genomic DNA. For each subset, genomic DNA was distributed in equal portions over several immunoSEQ plates. Some clones are missing from TCRdb's copy, which holds only in-frame ones; the method was immunoSEQ multiplex PCR. There are 450,000 to 500,000 clones in the sample; around 73% occur only once, and around 12% lies in the top ten. V lost 4 bases, J lost 0 bases, and 6 bases stayed unmatched. This CDR3 contains 17 residues. Germline assignment: CDR1 SGHTS and CDR2 YDEGEE. The chain is built from TRBV5-8 and TRBJ1-5, with TRBD1 matching 11 bases. The source is a woman aged 35 to 49 in good health. Some clones in this sample may be carry-over from other donors' samples. Specimen: PBMCs. The CDR3 reads CASSRGGTGGSNQPQHF. The CDR3 coding sequence is TGTGCCAGCAGCCGAGGCGGGACAGGGGGTAGCAATCAGCCCCAGCATTTT.